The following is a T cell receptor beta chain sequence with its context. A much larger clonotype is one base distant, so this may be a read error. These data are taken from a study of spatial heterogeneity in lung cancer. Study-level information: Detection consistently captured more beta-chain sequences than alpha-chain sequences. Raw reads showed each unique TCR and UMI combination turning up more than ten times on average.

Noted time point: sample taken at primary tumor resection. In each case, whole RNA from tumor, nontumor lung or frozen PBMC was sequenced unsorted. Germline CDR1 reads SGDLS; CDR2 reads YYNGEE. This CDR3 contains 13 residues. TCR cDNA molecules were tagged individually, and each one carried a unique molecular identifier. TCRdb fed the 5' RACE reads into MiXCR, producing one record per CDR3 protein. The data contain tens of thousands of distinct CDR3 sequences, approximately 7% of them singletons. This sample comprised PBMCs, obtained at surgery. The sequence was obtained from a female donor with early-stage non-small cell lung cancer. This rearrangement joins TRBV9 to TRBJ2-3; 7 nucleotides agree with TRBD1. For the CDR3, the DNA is TGTGTCAGCAGCGATCCAGGGGGAGATACGCAGTATTTT. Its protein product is CVSSDPGGDTQYF.